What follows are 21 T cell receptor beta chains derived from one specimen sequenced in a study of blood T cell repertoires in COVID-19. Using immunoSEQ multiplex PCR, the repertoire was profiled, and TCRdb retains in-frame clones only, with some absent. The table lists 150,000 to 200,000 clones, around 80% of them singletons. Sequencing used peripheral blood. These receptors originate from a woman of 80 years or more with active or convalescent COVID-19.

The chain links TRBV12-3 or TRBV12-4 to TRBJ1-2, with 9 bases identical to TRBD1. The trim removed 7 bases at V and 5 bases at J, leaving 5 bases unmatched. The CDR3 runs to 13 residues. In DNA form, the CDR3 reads TGTGCCAGCACCCCGACAGGGGGGTATGGCTACACCTTC. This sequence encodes CASTPTGGYGYTF.

In DNA, the CDR3 is TGCGCCAGCAGCCGTGCGACAGGGGCTGGTGGCTACACCTTC. It specifies CASSRATGAGGYTF. This chain connects TRBV4-1 to TRBJ1-2, with 8 bases lining up with TRBD1. Losses at the gene ends were 4 bases for V and 7 bases for J; bases not matched to a gene: 8. Germline V CDR1 and CDR2: MGHRA, YSYEKL. The CDR3 spans 14 residues.

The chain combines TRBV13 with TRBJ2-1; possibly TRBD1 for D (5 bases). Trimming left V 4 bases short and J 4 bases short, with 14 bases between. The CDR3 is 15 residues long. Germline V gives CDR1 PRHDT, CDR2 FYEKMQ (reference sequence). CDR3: CASSSPSDKYNEQFF. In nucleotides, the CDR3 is TGTGCCAGCAGCTCCCCCTCGGACAAGTACAATGAGCAGTTCTTC.

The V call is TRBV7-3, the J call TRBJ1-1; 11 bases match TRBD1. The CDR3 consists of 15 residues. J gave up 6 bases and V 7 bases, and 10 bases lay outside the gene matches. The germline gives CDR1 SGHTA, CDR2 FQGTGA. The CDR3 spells CASTRTGGEGAEAFF. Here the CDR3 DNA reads TGTGCCAGCACCCGGACAGGGGGCGAAGGGGCTGAAGCTTTCTTT.

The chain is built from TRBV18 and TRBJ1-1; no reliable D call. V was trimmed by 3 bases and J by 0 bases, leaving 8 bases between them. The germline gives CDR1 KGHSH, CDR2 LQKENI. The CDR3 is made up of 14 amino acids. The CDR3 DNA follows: TGTGCCAGCTCACCGCCGAACATGAACACTGAAGCTTTCTTT. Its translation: CASSPPNMNTEAFF.

The CDR3 coding sequence is TGTGCCAGCAGCTTAAGCCCCCGGGACAGGGGATACAATGAGCAGTTCTTC. Encoded protein: CASSLSPRDRGYNEQFF. The chain joins TRBV11-2 to TRBJ2-1, with TRBD1 identical over 10 bases. J was trimmed by 4 bases and V by 2 bases; bases with no gene match: 8. This CDR3 contains 17 residues. CDR1 and CDR2 from the germline V gene are SGHAT and FQNNGV.

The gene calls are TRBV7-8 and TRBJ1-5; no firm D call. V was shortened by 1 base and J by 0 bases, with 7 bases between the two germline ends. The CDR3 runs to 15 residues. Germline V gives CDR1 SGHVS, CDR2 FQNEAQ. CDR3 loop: CASSLESYSNQPQHF. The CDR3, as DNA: TGTGCCAGCAGCTTAGAAAGCTATAGCAATCAGCCCCAGCATTTT.

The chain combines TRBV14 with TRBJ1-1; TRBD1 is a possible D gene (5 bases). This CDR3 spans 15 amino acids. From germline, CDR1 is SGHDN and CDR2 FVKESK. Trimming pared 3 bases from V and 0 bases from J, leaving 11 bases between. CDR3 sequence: CASSHQGSLNTEAFF. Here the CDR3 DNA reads TGTGCCAGCAGCCACCAGGGCTCTCTGAACACTGAAGCTTTCTTT.

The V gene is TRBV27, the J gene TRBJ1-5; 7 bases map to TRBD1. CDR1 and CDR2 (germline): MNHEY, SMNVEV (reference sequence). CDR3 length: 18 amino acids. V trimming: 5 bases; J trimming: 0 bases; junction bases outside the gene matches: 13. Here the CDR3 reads CASSQRGSGTASNQPQHF. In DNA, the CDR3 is TGTGCCAGCAGTCAACGTGGATCCGGGACAGCTAGCAATCAGCCCCAGCATTTT.

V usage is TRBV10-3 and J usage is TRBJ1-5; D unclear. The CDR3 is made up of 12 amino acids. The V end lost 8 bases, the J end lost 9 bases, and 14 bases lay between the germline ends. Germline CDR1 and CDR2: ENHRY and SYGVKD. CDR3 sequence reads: CAIGEAARPQHF. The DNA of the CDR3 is TGTGCCATCGGAGAGGCAGCTCGGCCCCAGCATTTT.

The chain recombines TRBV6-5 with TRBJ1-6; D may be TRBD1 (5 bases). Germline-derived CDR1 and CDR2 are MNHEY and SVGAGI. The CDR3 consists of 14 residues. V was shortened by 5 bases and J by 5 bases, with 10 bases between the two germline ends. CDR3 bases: TGTGCCAGCAGTAGGACACCCGATAATTCACCCCTCCACTTT. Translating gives CASSRTPDNSPLHF.

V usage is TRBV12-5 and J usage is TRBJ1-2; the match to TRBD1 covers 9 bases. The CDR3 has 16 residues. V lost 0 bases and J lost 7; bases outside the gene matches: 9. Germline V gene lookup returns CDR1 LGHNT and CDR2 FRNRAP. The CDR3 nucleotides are TGTGCTAGTGGTTTGGTAGGGGGACAGGGTTTTTTTGGCTACACCTTC. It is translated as CASGLVGGQGFFGYTF.

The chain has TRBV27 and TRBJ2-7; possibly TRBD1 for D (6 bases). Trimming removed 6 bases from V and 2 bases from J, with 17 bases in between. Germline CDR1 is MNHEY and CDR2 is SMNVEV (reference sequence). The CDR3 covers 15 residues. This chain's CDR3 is CASRTTPGQTYEQYF. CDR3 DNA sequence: TGTGCCAGCAGAACCACGCCGGGACAAACCTACGAGCAGTACTTC.

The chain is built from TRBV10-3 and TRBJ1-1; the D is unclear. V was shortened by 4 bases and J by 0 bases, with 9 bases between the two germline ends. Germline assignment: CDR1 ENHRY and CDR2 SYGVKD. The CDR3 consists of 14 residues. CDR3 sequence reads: CAISVGDMNTEAFF. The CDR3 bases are TGTGCCATCAGTGTGGGAGACATGAACACTGAAGCTTTCTTT.

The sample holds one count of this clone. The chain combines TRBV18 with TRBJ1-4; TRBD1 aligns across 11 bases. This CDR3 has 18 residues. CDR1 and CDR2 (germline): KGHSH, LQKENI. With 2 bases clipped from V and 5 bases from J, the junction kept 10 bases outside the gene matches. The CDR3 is CASSPAFSDRGPNEKLFF. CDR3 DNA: TGTGCCAGCTCACCAGCTTTCTCGGACAGGGGGCCGAATGAAAAACTGTTTTTT.

The CDR3: CASSLILGQGYEQYF. The CDR3 bases are TGCGCCAGCAGCCTCATACTGGGACAGGGCTACGAGCAGTACTTC. The rearrangement joins TRBV4-1 to TRBJ2-7; the match to TRBD1 covers 9 bases. The J segment lost 3 bases and the V segment lost 4 bases, leaving 7 bases of the junction unmatched. The CDR3 covers 15 residues. Germline CDR1 and CDR2: MGHRA and YSYEKL.

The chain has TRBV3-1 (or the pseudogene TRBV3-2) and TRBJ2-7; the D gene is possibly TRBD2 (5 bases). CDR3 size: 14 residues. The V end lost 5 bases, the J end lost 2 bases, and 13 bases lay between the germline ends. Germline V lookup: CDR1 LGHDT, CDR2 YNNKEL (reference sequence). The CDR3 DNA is TGTGCCAGCAGCTCAATAAGGCGGGCCTACGAGCAGTACTTC. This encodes CASSSIRRAYEQYF.

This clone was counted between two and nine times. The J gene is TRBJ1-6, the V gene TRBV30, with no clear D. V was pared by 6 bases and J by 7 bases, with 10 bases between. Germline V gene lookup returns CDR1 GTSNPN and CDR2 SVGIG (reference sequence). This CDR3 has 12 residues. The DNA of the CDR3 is TGTGCCTGTCATTCGGGGAATTCACCCCTCCACTTT. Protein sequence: CACHSGNSPLHF. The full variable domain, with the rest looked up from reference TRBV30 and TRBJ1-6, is SQTIHQWPATLVQPVGSPLSLECTVEGTSNPNLYWYRQAAGRGLQLLFYSVGIGQISSEVPQNLSASRPQDRQFILSSKKLLLSDSGFYLCACHSGNSPLHFGNGTRLTVT.

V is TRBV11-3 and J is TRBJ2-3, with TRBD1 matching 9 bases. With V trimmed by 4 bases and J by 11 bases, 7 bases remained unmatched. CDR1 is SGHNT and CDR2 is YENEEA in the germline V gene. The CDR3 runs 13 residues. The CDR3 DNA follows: TGTGCCAGCAGCTCCGGACAGGGGTCAAAGCAGTATTTT. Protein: CASSSGQGSKQYF.

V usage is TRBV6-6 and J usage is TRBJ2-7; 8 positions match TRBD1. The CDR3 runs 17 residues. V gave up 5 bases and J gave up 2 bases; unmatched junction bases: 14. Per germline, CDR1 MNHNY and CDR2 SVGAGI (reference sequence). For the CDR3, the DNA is TGTGCCAGCAGTCCTACCCCCCCGGGACAGGCCCCCTACGAGCAGTACTTC. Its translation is CASSPTPPGQAPYEQYF.

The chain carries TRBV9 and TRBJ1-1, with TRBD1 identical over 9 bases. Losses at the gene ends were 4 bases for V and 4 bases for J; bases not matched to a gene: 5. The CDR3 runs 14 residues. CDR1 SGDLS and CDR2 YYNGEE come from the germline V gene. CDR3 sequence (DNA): TGTGCCAGCAGCACTCAGGGACAGGGCACTGAAGCTTTCTTT. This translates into CASSTQGQGTEAFF.